The 28 T cell receptor beta chains below all came from one sample that was sequenced in a study of OX40 agonist ivuxolimab in advanced cancers. Profiled with immunoSEQ multiplex PCR; TCRdb holds only in-frame clones, not every one. The sample lists some 33,000 clones, about four fifths occurring once. The source material was CD4+ or CD8+ T cells sorted from blood, sampled in a trial of the OX40 agonist ivuxolimab. Receptor source: an adult with an advanced solid tumor such as melanoma, head and neck, liver or kidney cancer.

This chain joins TRBV7-9 and TRBJ2-7, with unresolved D. Trimming removed 3 bases at V and 6 bases at J, with 9 bases between. The CDR3 runs 12 residues. CDR1 and CDR2 (germline): SEHNR, FQNEAQ (reference sequence). The chain's CDR3 is CASSLVPAEQYF. The CDR3 region has the DNA TGTGCCAGCAGCTTGGTCCCCGCCGAGCAGTACTTC. The whole variable domain, remainder taken from reference TRBV7-9 and TRBJ2-7, is DTGVSQNPRHKITKRGQNVTFRCDPISEHNRLYWYRQTLGQGPEFLTYFQNEAQLEKSRLLSDRFSAERPKGSFSTLEIQRTEQGDSAMYLCASSLVPAEQYFGPGTRLTVT.

V and J are TRBV6-5 and TRBJ1-2; D possibly corresponds to TRBD1 (5 bases). This CDR3 has 15 residues. Germline V gene data show CDR1 as MNHEY and CDR2 as SVGAGI. Trimming stripped 4 bases from V and 0 bases from J, with 12 bases between. This CDR3 is CASSSRQTANYGYTF. In nucleotides, the CDR3 is TGTGCCAGCAGTTCCCGACAGACTGCTAACTATGGCTACACCTTC.

The chain has TRBV25-1 and TRBJ1-1; D is unresolved. Trimming removed 6 bases at V and 6 bases at J, with 8 bases between. The CDR3 length is 11 residues. Germline CDR1 and CDR2: MGHDK and SYGVNS. For the CDR3, the DNA is TGTGCCAGCAGATTTTACTCTGAAGCTTTCTTT. Translating it yields CASRFYSEAFF.

For this clone: The junction does not match germline at one end; this may be a read error. The chain couples TRBV30 to TRBJ2-7; D gene unclear. Per germline, CDR1 GTSNPN and CDR2 SVGIG (reference sequence). The CDR3 consists of 15 residues. Written as DNA, the CDR3 is TGTGCCTGGAGTGCCGGTAATTGGGTTGCCTACGGGCAGTACTTC. It specifies CAWSAGNWVAYGQYF.

This clone qualifies as large. The CDR3 protein is CASSLYVLANYNEQFF. CDR3 in DNA: TGTGCCAGCAGCTTATATGTACTAGCGAACTACAATGAGCAGTTCTTC. The genes are TRBV5-4 and TRBJ2-1; 7 bases are a match to TRBD2. Germline CDR1 reads SGHNT; CDR2 reads YYREEE (reference sequence). Trimming removed 2 bases from V and 3 bases from J; junction bases left unmatched: 8. This CDR3 is 16 amino acids long.

Judged by abundance, this clone is medium-sized. This chain uses TRBV5-4 with TRBJ1-3; D is perhaps TRBD1 (5 bases). The germline gives CDR1 SGHNT, CDR2 YYREEE (reference sequence). Trimming removed 2 bases at V and 2 bases at J, with 11 bases between. The CDR3 extends over 15 amino acids. CDR3 sequence (DNA): TGTGCCAGCAGCTTAGGTGCGGGGGCTGGAAACACCATATATTTT. Protein: CASSLGAGAGNTIYF.

The chain is built from TRBV29-1 and TRBJ2-5, with unresolved D. Germline assignment: CDR1 SQVTM and CDR2 ANQGSEA. This CDR3 is 11 amino acids long. V was cut by 6 bases and J by 1 base, with 6 bases left in between. CDR3 DNA sequence: TGCAGCGTCCCGTCCCAAGAGACCCAGTACTTC. It translates to CSVPSQETQYF.

The chain is built from TRBV7-9 and TRBJ2-7, with D perhaps assigned TRBD1 or TRBD2 (6 bases each). Between the trimmed V and J ends, which lost 5 bases and 6 bases, there was a span of 20 bases. Germline V lookup: CDR1 SEHNR, CDR2 FQNEAQ (reference sequence). This CDR3 is 15 amino acids long. DNA for the CDR3: TGTGCCAGCAGCGATACAGGGAAGCGGGCGTTCGAGCAGTACTTC. This encodes CASSDTGKRAFEQYF.

The rearrangement joins TRBV25-1 to TRBJ2-7; 8 bases line up with TRBD1. The V gene's germline CDR1 is MGHDK and CDR2 SYGVNS. The ends lost 1 base at V and 3 bases at J; junction bases unmatched: 2. CDR3 length: 14 amino acids. CDR3 in DNA: TGTGCCAGCAGTGAATTCGACAGGGGCTACGAGCAGTACTTC. Translating it yields CASSEFDRGYEQYF.

The rearrangement joins TRBV30 to TRBJ2-1; D not certain. Germline loops: CDR1 GTSNPN, CDR2 SVGIG (reference sequence). The CDR3 contains 12 residues. Trimming removed 1 base at V and 2 bases at J, with 3 bases between. The DNA for the CDR3 is TGTGCCTGGAGTGACACCTACAATGAGCAGTTCTTC. It encodes CAWSDTYNEQFF.

CDR3: CASSDSRSGDVDTQYF. DNA for the CDR3: TGTGCCAGCAGTGACTCACGCAGTGGCGACGTAGATACGCAGTATTTT. The genes are TRBV6-4 and TRBJ2-3; D ambiguous. The germline V gene has CDR1 MRHNA and CDR2 SNTAGT. This CDR3 region has 16 residues. V lost 0 bases and J lost 5, with 15 bases in between.

CDR3 sequence: CASSFEGTGYNEQFF. CDR3 in DNA: TGTGCCAGCAGCTTTGAAGGGACAGGTTACAATGAGCAGTTCTTC. J is TRBJ2-1 and V is TRBV9; 8 positions agree with TRBD1. Germline trimming cut 4 bases from V and 4 bases from J; bases unmatched to any gene: 7. Germline V CDR1 and CDR2: SGDLS, YYNGEE. CDR3 length: 15 residues. The whole variable domain, filled in from reference TRBV9 and TRBJ2-1, reads DSGVTQTPKHLITATGQRVTLRCSPRSGDLSVYWYQQSLDQGLQFLIQYYNGEERAKGNILERFSAQQFPDLHSELNLSSLELGDSALYFCASSFEGTGYNEQFFGPGTRLTVL.

This clone was seen a few times. V is TRBV19 and J is TRBJ2-4, with a weak D call TRBD1 (5 bases). Per the germline V gene, CDR1 is LNHDA and CDR2 is SQIVND (reference sequence). The CDR3 sequence is 19 residues long. Trimming pared 3 bases from V and 0 bases from J, leaving 21 bases between. For the CDR3, the DNA is TGTGCCAGTAGTATGCCCAGGGAAGGGGCAGACCTAGCCAAAAACATTCAGTACTTC. As protein: CASSMPREGADLAKNIQYF. Combining the CDR3 with reference TRBV19 and TRBJ2-4 gives the whole variable domain DGGITQSPKYLFRKEGQNVTLSCEQNLNHDAMYWYRQDPGQGLRLIYYSQIVNDFQKGDIAEGYSVSREKKESFPLTVTSAQKNPTAFYLCASSMPREGADLAKNIQYFGAGTRLSVL.

The chain recombines TRBV6-1 with TRBJ2-5; D uncertain. V dropped 3 bases and J dropped 1 base, with 12 bases sitting between them. Germline CDR1 reads MNHNS; CDR2 reads SASEGT. The CDR3 is made up of 15 amino acids. The CDR3 nucleotides read TGTGCCAGCAGTGAGAGTTACAGCAGCCAAGAGACCCAGTACTTC. Translation gives CASSESYSSQETQYF.

The chain recombines TRBV19 with TRBJ2-1; possibly TRBD1 for D (6 bases). Trimming shortened V by 6 bases and J by 0 bases, and 15 bases separated the two germline ends. This CDR3 contains 16 residues. The germline CDR1 and CDR2 sequences are LNHDA and SQIVND (reference sequence). CDR3 nucleotides: TGTGCCAGTAGCAACGAGGGGGACACCTCCTACAATGAGCAGTTCTTC. Its protein is CASSNEGDTSYNEQFF. Full variable domain (rest looked up from reference TRBV19 and TRBJ2-1): DGGITQSPKYLFRKEGQNVTLSCEQNLNHDAMYWYRQDPGQGLRLIYYSQIVNDFQKGDIAEGYSVSREKKESFPLTVTSAQKNPTAFYLCASSNEGDTSYNEQFFGPGTRLTVL.

The chain joins TRBV6-5 to TRBJ2-5; D is perhaps TRBD2 (6 bases). The tail of the sequence fits TRBJ2-7 better, so the J call may be wrong. This CDR3 contains 15 residues. Germline CDR1 is MNHEY and CDR2 is SVGAGI. CDR3 amino acids: CASSALAGAAYEQYF. Written as DNA, the CDR3 is TGTGCCAGCAGTGCACTAGCAGGAGCAGCCTACGAGCAGTACTTC.

The gene calls are TRBV9 and TRBJ2-3, with 7 nucleotides matching TRBD2. The CDR3 runs 14 residues. Losses at the gene ends were 3 bases for V and 4 bases for J; bases not matched to a gene: 5. The V gene's germline CDR1 is SGDLS and CDR2 YYNGEE. The CDR3 sequence: CASSAGGGPDTQYF. CDR3 nucleotides: TGTGCCAGCAGCGCTGGCGGGGGTCCAGATACGCAGTATTTT.

CDR3 amino acids: CASSFAGTHYNEQYF. CDR3 sequence (DNA): TGTGCCAGCAGTTTTGCCGGGACACACTATAACGAGCAGTACTTC. The chain couples TRBV28 to TRBJ2-5; a weak D match, TRBD1 (6 bases). With the DNA end fitting TRBJ2-7 better, the J assignment may be wrong. The CDR3 extends over 15 amino acids. The germline gives CDR1 MDHEN, CDR2 SYDVKM.

The chain carries TRBV7-2 and TRBJ1-5; TRBD1 aligns across 10 bases. This CDR3 contains 15 residues. Germline values: CDR1 SGHTA, CDR2 FQGNSA. J lost 7 bases, V lost 5 bases, and 8 bases had no gene match. CDR3 nucleotides: TGTGCCAGCAGCCCCGGGACAGGGGAATACCAGCCCCAGCATTTT. It is translated as CASSPGTGEYQPQHF.

J is TRBJ1-5 and V is TRBV7-2; D is unresolved. The V gene lost 0 bases and the J gene lost 9 bases, with 9 bases spanning the gap. From germline, CDR1 is SGHTA and CDR2 FQGNSA. This CDR3 has 13 amino acids. The CDR3 bases are TGTGCCAGCAGCTTAGCGCGAGGGAGGCCCCAGCATTTT. The encoded protein is CASSLARGRPQHF.

The chain employs TRBV28 and TRBJ2-7; no definite D call. This CDR3 spans 16 amino acids. Trimming stripped 4 bases from V and 0 bases from J, with 16 bases between. Germline lookup yields CDR1 MDHEN and CDR2 SYDVKM. The DNA for the CDR3 is TGTGCCAGCAGTTCCCCCGGACGGATGAGCTCCTACGAGCAGTACTTC. Translation: CASSSPGRMSSYEQYF.

The gene calls are TRBV5-6 and TRBJ2-7; no firm D call. The germline V gene encodes CDR1 SGHDT and CDR2 YYEEEE. Trimming removed 0 bases at V and 2 bases at J, with 9 bases between. The CDR3 has 14 amino acids. Written as DNA, the CDR3 is TGTGCCAGCAGCTTGGGGATATCCGCCTACGAGCAGTACTTC. Its translation is CASSLGISAYEQYF.

V and J are TRBV27 and TRBJ2-7; either TRBD1 or TRBD2 may supply D (5 bases each). CDR1 is MNHEY, CDR2 SMNVEV, per germline (reference sequence). This CDR3 has 16 residues. Trimming removed 3 bases at V and 2 bases at J, with 17 bases between. The CDR3 coding sequence is TGTGCCAGCAGTTTGACCCTGGGTCGGGGCGCCTACGAGCAGTACTTC. This sequence encodes CASSLTLGRGAYEQYF.

This clone was detected once. This rearrangement joins TRBV9 to TRBJ2-3, with D perhaps matching TRBD1 (5 bases). The CDR3 length is 15 residues. Germline V gene sequence: CDR1 SGDLS, CDR2 YYNGEE. V lost 4 bases and J 6 bases, leaving 18 bases between the germline ends. The CDR3 here is CASSSNPGAWDTQYF. Here the CDR3 DNA reads TGTGCCAGCAGCTCCAATCCTGGGGCGTGGGATACGCAGTATTTT.

This rearrangement joins TRBV4-2 to TRBJ1-2; D remains unclear. Germline lookup yields CDR1 LGHNA and CDR2 YNFKEQ. The V end lost 6 bases, the J end lost 8 bases, and 10 bases lay between the germline ends. CDR3 length equals 11 residues. CDR3 nucleotides: TGTGCCAGCAGGTCCCCGGGGGGCTACACCTTC. Translating it yields CASRSPGGYTF.

This chain joins TRBV5-1 and TRBJ1-2; D call uncertain. Between the trimmed V and J ends, which lost 4 bases and 6 bases, there was a span of 16 bases. CDR3 length: 14 residues. Looked up from germline, CDR1 is SGHRS and CDR2 is YFSETQ. Here the CDR3 reads CASSLTSGSDGYTF. The CDR3 DNA is TGCGCCAGCAGCCTCACCTCGGGGTCGGATGGCTACACCTTC.

The chain recombines TRBV5-1 with TRBJ1-1, with TRBD1 matching over 8 bases. This CDR3 spans 15 amino acids. CDR1 and CDR2 from the germline V gene are SGHRS and YFSETQ. V lost 0 bases to trimming and J lost 1 base; unmatched junction nucleotides: 2. CDR3 DNA: TGCGCCAGCAGCTTGGTTGGGACAGGGAACACTGAAGCTTTCTTT. Translating it yields CASSLVGTGNTEAFF.

The chain uses TRBV4-3 and TRBJ1-2; D is perhaps TRBD1 (6 bases). V gave up 3 bases and J gave up 4 bases, with 18 bases separating them. This CDR3 spans 16 amino acids. From germline, CDR1 is LGHNA and CDR2 YSLEER. The CDR3 here is CASSHTEAGAFYGYTF. In DNA form, the CDR3 reads TGCGCCAGCAGCCATACGGAAGCAGGGGCTTTCTATGGCTACACCTTC.